This TCR beta chain came from a study of blood T cell repertoires in COVID-19. About the research overall: The United States, Italy and Spain were the sources of the acute and convalescent COVID-19 samples. Nucleic acid was either cDNA or gDNA, and it came from T cells, B-cell-depleted T cells, or PBMCs.

The CDR3 has 15 amino acids. Germline CDR1 SQVTM, CDR2 ANQGSEA. Between the trimmed V and J ends, which lost 4 bases and 2 bases, there was a span of 17 bases. Profiling relied on immunoSEQ multiplex PCR, and the TCRdb table lists in-frame clones only, not all of them. This table has some 220,000 clones, approximately 85% appearing once. Input material: peripheral blood. This chain joins TRBV29-1 and TRBJ1-2; possible D gene TRBD1, 5 bases. This clonotype was obtained from a man in his forties or fifties with acute or convalescent COVID-19. DNA of the CDR3: TGCAGCGTTGTGGTCCAGGGCTACCGAAACTATGGCTACACCTTC. The encoded protein is CSVVVQGYRNYGYTF.